A single sample gave rise to the 6 T cell receptor beta chains below, sequenced in a study of graft-versus-host responses after intestinal transplantation. No antigen is known for these receptors. Clones were sequenced by immunoSEQ multiplex PCR, and TCRdb holds only the in-frame ones, with some missing. Of some 41,000 clones in the sample, 85% to 95% were seen once. The material sequenced was unstimulated CD8+ T cells sorted from spleen or lymph node cells, taken before transplant. These receptors came from a human donor who was the organ donor for an intestinal transplant.

In its sample, this clone was seen once. The gene calls are TRBV5-6 and TRBJ2-1, with 12 nucleotides matching TRBD2. In germline, CDR1 is SGHDT, CDR2 YYEEEE. V lost 4 bases and J lost 1; bases outside the gene matches: 6. The CDR3 consists of 17 residues. The CDR3 DNA is TGTGCCAGCAGCCCGGCTAGCGGGGGGGCGTCCTACAATGAGCAGTTCTTC. Its protein product is CASSPASGGASYNEQFF.

This clone was detected only once. The chain employs TRBV5-5 and TRBJ1-2, with D possibly being TRBD1 (5 bases). V was trimmed by 4 bases and J by 4 bases, leaving 14 bases between them. The CDR3 has 14 residues. The V gene's germline CDR1 is SGHKS and CDR2 YYEKEE (reference sequence). DNA for the CDR3: TGTGCCAGCAGCGATTGGGGACGGGCCTATGGCTACACCTTC. Its protein product is CASSDWGRAYGYTF.

The chain recombines TRBV5-5 with TRBJ2-5, with D hard to call. The J call may be incorrect, as the DNA end agrees better with TRBJ2-7. Germline values: CDR1 SGHKS, CDR2 YYEKEE (reference sequence). This CDR3 has 14 amino acids. The CDR3: CASSPGPTLYEQYF. The CDR3 DNA reads TGTGCCAGCAGCCCGGGTCCCACACTCTACGAGCAGTACTTC.

The rearrangement uses TRBV7-2 and TRBJ2-7; 8 bases map to TRBD2. J was trimmed by 2 bases and V by 2 bases; bases with no gene match: 8. Germline V gives CDR1 SGHTA, CDR2 FQGNSA. This CDR3 contains 16 residues. The CDR3 loop reads CASSLLSGGATYEQYF. Here the CDR3 DNA reads TGTGCCAGCAGCTTATTATCGGGGGGGGCCACCTACGAGCAGTACTTC.

The chain employs TRBV9 and TRBJ2-1; 10 bases map to TRBD2. The CDR3 totals 16 residues. The germline gives CDR1 SGDLS, CDR2 YYNGEE. V dropped 3 bases and J dropped 4; count of bases not matched to a gene: 7. The CDR3 spells CASSGPPSGGYNEQFF. CDR3 nucleotides: TGTGCCAGCAGCGGACCACCTAGCGGGGGTTACAATGAGCAGTTCTTC.

The chain links TRBV2 to TRBJ2-7; possibly TRBD1 for D (6 bases). Deletions cut 5 bases from V and 5 bases from J, with 13 bases between. This CDR3 contains 13 residues. Germline V lookup: CDR1 SNHLY, CDR2 FYNNEI. The CDR3 reads CASSLQGSHEQYF. As DNA, the CDR3 is TGTGCCAGCAGTCTACAGGGTAGCCACGAGCAGTACTTC.